The next 25 T cell receptor beta chains were all read from a single sample in a study of Graves' ophthalmopathy and Graves' hyperthyroidism. Scientists amplified the TCR beta CDR3 regions from RNA transcripts. Following a first-round RT-PCR that used HTBI primers, a second-round multiplex PCR was carried out. TCRdb called the multiplex PCR reads again in MiXCR, with one record for every CDR3 protein. The sample includes 600,000 to 700,000 distinct CDR3 sequences, over 40% seen only once; the top ten take about 3.3%. What was sequenced was peripheral blood. The receptors shown here come from an adult man with Graves' ophthalmopathy.

V gene TRBV19 combines with J gene TRBJ1-4; D perhaps matches TRBD1 (5 bases). The V end was cut by 4 bases, the J end by 6 bases, with 18 bases between. CDR1 and CDR2 from the germline V gene are LNHDA and SQIVND (reference sequence). The CDR3 contains 16 residues. The CDR3 nucleotides are TGTGCCAGTAGTAGCGGGACCGAAGGGGTTGATGAAAAACTGTTTTTT. This sequence encodes CASSSGTEGVDEKLFF.

This clonotype was seen repeatedly, ten times or more. V is TRBV6-1 and J is TRBJ1-5; a weak D match, TRBD1 (5 bases). The CDR3 length is 15 residues. The V and J ends lost 8 bases and 9 bases respectively, with 23 bases between them. The germline V gene encodes CDR1 MNHNS and CDR2 SASEGT. The CDR3 region has the DNA TGTGCCAGCGGGGCAGGAGATCCTTCGGGTGGGCCCCAGCATTTT. Amino acid sequence: CASGAGDPSGGPQHF.

This clonotype came up many times. The rearrangement links TRBV29-1 to TRBJ2-7, with D tentatively TRBD1 (6 bases). The CDR3 spans 11 residues. Germline V CDR1 and CDR2: SQVTM, ANQGSEA. V lost 6 bases and J lost 2, with 8 bases in between. CDR3 region: CSVRTAYEQYF. The CDR3, as DNA: TGCAGCGTCCGGACAGCCTACGAGCAGTACTTC.

The sample holds many counts of this clonotype. CDR3 loop: CASNQQGGDTEAFF. The CDR3 DNA follows: TGTGCCAGCAACCAACAGGGTGGAGACACTGAAGCTTTCTTT. V and J are TRBV7-9 and TRBJ1-1; D possibly corresponds to TRBD1 (6 bases). CDR3 length: 14 residues. Trimming took 7 bases from V and 3 from J, leaving 15 bases between them. Germline V CDR1 and CDR2: SEHNR, FQNEAQ (reference sequence).

V gene TRBV7-2 combines with J gene TRBJ2-3, with D perhaps TRBD1 or TRBD2 (6 bases each). Per the germline V gene, CDR1 is SGHTA and CDR2 is FQGNSA. Trimming left V 0 bases short and J 5 bases short, with 9 bases between. This CDR3 spans 14 amino acids. CDR3 bases: TGTGCCAGCAGCTTAGCGGGGGGCGTAGATACGCAGTATTTT. Its protein is CASSLAGGVDTQYF.

The sample holds many counts of this clonotype. V is TRBV2 and J is TRBJ2-7; TRBD2 matches 9 bases. V gave up 3 bases and J gave up 8 bases; unmatched junction bases: 11. Per germline, CDR1 SNHLY and CDR2 FYNNEI. The CDR3 totals 15 residues. The CDR3 region has the DNA TGTGCCAGCAGTGATTTTGCGGGAGGGATTAGTCAGCAGTACTTC. It specifies CASSDFAGGISQQYF.

J is TRBJ2-7 and V is TRBV27; possible D gene TRBD2, 6 bases. V lost 10 bases to trimming and J lost 3 bases, with 19 bases between them. The germline V gene encodes CDR1 MNHEY and CDR2 SMNVEV (reference sequence). The CDR3 extends over 14 amino acids. The CDR3 loop reads CATSAGIRYYEQYF. For the CDR3, the DNA is TGTGCCACTAGCGCGGGTATAAGATACTACGAGCAGTACTTC.

Concerning this clonotype itself: An end of the junction does not agree with germline; a read error may underlie this. The chain has TRBV7-2 and TRBJ1-1; the D gene is possibly TRBD1 (6 bases). Germline CDR1 and CDR2: SGHTA and FQGNSA. There are 14 residues in the CDR3. The CDR3 bases are TGCGCCAGCAGCCAAGGGGGAGGGAACGCTGAAGCTTTCTTT. This gives the protein CASSQGGGNAEAFF.

The CDR3 is CASSLSGVGWLDKRGTQYF. The CDR3 DNA follows: TGTGCCAGCAGTTTAAGTGGGGTAGGCTGGTTGGACAAGCGCGGGACCCAGTACTTC. The rearrangement links TRBV12-3 or TRBV12-4 to TRBJ2-5; possibly TRBD1 for D (5 bases). The CDR3 spans 19 residues. The V gene lost 2 bases and the J gene lost 7 bases, with 29 bases spanning the gap.

This sequence joins TRBV12-3 or TRBV12-4 and TRBJ1-1; D not certain. Trimming cost V 5 bases and J 4 bases, with 14 bases left between them. This CDR3 spans 14 amino acids. The CDR3: CASSSGRVGTEAFF. Here the CDR3 DNA reads TGTGCCAGCAGTAGCGGGAGGGTAGGCACTGAAGCTTTCTTT.

This clonotype was seen many times. The genes are TRBV10-3 and TRBJ1-5; D unclear. The CDR3 is 13 amino acids. Germline assignment: CDR1 ENHRY and CDR2 SYGVKD. The V end lost 10 bases, the J end lost 7 bases, and 17 bases lay between the germline ends. The DNA of the CDR3 is TGTGCCAGCATGTGGGGATCGGAGCAGCCCCAGCATTTT. This codes for CASMWGSEQPQHF.

This clonotype was detected ten times or more. The V and J genes are TRBV7-3 and TRBJ1-1; 10 bases agree with TRBD1. The CDR3 is 16 residues long. Trimming removed 4 bases from V and 7 bases from J; junction bases left unmatched: 12. CDR1 and CDR2 (germline): SGHTA, FQGTGA. The CDR3 spells CASSSSGTGAGGEAFF. The CDR3 coding sequence is TGTGCCAGCAGCTCCTCCGGGACAGGGGCAGGTGGTGAAGCTTTCTTT.

The CDR3 region is CATSRVAGTGGEKLFF. CDR3 DNA sequence: TGTGCCACCAGCAGAGTCGCGGGGACAGGGGGGGAAAAACTGTTTTTT. The V and J genes are TRBV15 and TRBJ1-4; 11 positions match TRBD1. The J segment lost 8 bases and the V segment lost 1 base, leaving 6 bases of the junction unmatched. Looked up from germline, CDR1 is LNHNV and CDR2 is YYDKDF (reference sequence). The CDR3 sequence is 16 residues long.

This sequence joins TRBV11-3 and TRBJ1-5, with D perhaps TRBD1 (5 bases). The CDR3 runs 16 residues. Germline CDR1 reads SGHNT; CDR2 reads YENEEA. With 3 bases removed from V and 6 bases from J, the gap between germline ends came to 18 bases. In DNA form, the CDR3 reads TGTGCCAGCAGCTTGGTTCAGGGAAGGGGACCTCAGCCCCAGCATTTT. Residues: CASSLVQGRGPQPQHF.

This clonotype appeared many times. The CDR3 DNA sequence: TGCAGCGTTGAAGGTGCCCCCTCTGGGGCCAACGTCCTGACTTTC. Amino acids: CSVEGAPSGANVLTF. This sequence joins TRBV29-1 and TRBJ2-6; D gene uncertain. In germline, CDR1 is SQVTM, CDR2 ANQGSEA. The CDR3 runs 15 residues. Trimming removed 1 base from V and 0 bases from J, with 7 bases in between.

V usage is TRBV2 and J usage is TRBJ1-6, with D unclear. Germline CDR1 reads SNHLY; CDR2 reads FYNNEI. There are 16 residues in the CDR3. The ends were cut back, 5 bases at V and 6 bases at J, with 17 bases in the middle. CDR3 amino acids: CASSSWTEATNSPLHF. As DNA, the CDR3 is TGTGCCAGCAGTTCCTGGACGGAAGCAACTAATTCACCCCTCCACTTT.

This clonotype has ten or more counts. The V and J genes are TRBV2 and TRBJ1-1; 7 positions match TRBD1. The germline V gene encodes CDR1 SNHLY and CDR2 FYNNEI. CDR3 length: 14 amino acids. Germline trimming cut 6 bases from V and 0 bases from J; bases unmatched to any gene: 4. In DNA, the CDR3 is TGTGCCAGCAGGACCGACAGGGTGAACACTGAAGCTTTCTTT. It codes for CASRTDRVNTEAFF.

Here the CDR3 reads CASSLFGTGVRDEQYF. The CDR3 DNA reads TGTGCCAGCAGTTTATTTGGGACAGGGGTTCGCGACGAGCAGTACTTC. The genes are TRBV12-3 or TRBV12-4 and TRBJ2-7, with 10 nucleotides matching TRBD1. The V gene end was trimmed by 2 bases and the J gene end by 5 bases; junction bases not matched to a gene: 9. The CDR3 covers 16 residues.

V is TRBV7-2 and J is TRBJ2-7; no definite D call. The assigned J gene may be wrong: the sequence end matches TRBJ2-1 better. The CDR3 is made up of 12 amino acids. Per germline, CDR1 SGHTA and CDR2 FQGNSA. CDR3: CASSSVGNEQFF. Here the CDR3 DNA reads TGTGCCAGCAGCTCCGTAGGCAATGAGCAGTTCTTC.

V usage is TRBV2 and J usage is TRBJ1-1; 9 nucleotides align to TRBD1. The CDR3 contains 13 residues. In germline, CDR1 is SNHLY, CDR2 FYNNEI. The V gene end was trimmed by 5 bases and the J gene end by 11 bases; junction bases not matched to a gene: 9. CDR3 nucleotide sequence: TGTGCCAGCAGTCCCGGGACAGGGTCTTTCGCTTTCTTT. This gives the protein CASSPGTGSFAFF. Looking up the rest from reference TRBV2 and TRBJ1-1 gives the full variable domain: EPEVTQTPSHQVTQMGQEVILRCVPISNHLYFYWYRQILGQKVEFLVSFYNNEISEKSEIFDDQFSVERPDGSNFTLKIRSTKLEDSAMYFCASSPGTGSFAFFGQGTRLTVV.

This clonotype showed up many times. J is TRBJ1-5 and V is TRBV2; unclear D gene. Germline assignment: CDR1 SNHLY and CDR2 FYNNEI. The CDR3 has 14 residues. V lost 4 bases, J lost 4 bases, and 11 bases lay in between. CDR3 region: CASSGINSNQPQHF. DNA for the CDR3: TGTGCCAGCAGTGGGATCAACAGTAATCAGCCCCAGCATTTT.

This clonotype was counted between two and nine times. This chain joins TRBV11-3 and TRBJ2-5; TRBD2 might be the D (5 bases). V was clipped by 4 bases and J by 4 bases, with 13 bases between them. The CDR3 sequence is 14 residues long. Germline V gives CDR1 SGHNT, CDR2 YENEEA. The CDR3 nucleotides read TGTGCCAGCAGCTGGCTGGATGGAGGAGAGACCCAGTACTTC. Residues: CASSWLDGGETQYF.

Remarks on this clonotype: A clone one base away is much larger, so this may be a read error. Because it lacks the conserved phenylalanine or tryptophan at the end, this CDR3 is likely a read error. For the CDR3, the DNA is TGTGCCAGCAGCGTAGGGGGAGGGCTGGGAAACACCATATATTCT. This gives the protein CASSVGGGLGNTIYS. This sequence joins TRBV9 and TRBJ1-3; no clear D gene. Trimming stripped 0 bases from V and 4 bases from J, with 11 bases between. CDR3 size: 15 residues. From germline, CDR1 is SGDLS and CDR2 YYNGEE.

Note on this clonotype: One junction end disagrees with the germline gene, perhaps due to a read error. The rearrangement links TRBV2 to TRBJ2-7; 7 bases are a match to TRBD2. This CDR3 region has 15 residues. Germline assignment: CDR1 SNHLY and CDR2 FYNNEI. Here the CDR3 reads CASSEGYGGTYEQCF. The CDR3 region has the DNA TGTGCCAGCAGTGAGGGGTACGGGGGGACCTACGAGCAGTGCTTC.

This clonotype came up many times. The chain couples TRBV2 to TRBJ1-6; the D is unclear. The CDR3 sequence is 16 residues long. CDR1 is SNHLY and CDR2 is FYNNEI in the germline V gene. V was cut by 1 base and J by 7 bases, with 14 bases left in between. CDR3 nucleotides: TGTGCCAGCAGTGAAGATGGGAGGAGCTACAATTCACCCCTCCACTTT. This gives the protein CASSEDGRSYNSPLHF.